One and the same sample provided the 5 T cell receptor beta chains below, sequenced in a study of blood T cell repertoires in COVID-19. TCRdb keeps only in-frame clones here, not all; method: immunoSEQ multiplex PCR. The sample includes about 380,000 clones, almost 90% of them seen just once. The sample consisted of peripheral blood. These receptor sequences come from a man aged 18 to 30 with active or convalescent COVID-19.

The chain couples TRBV6-2 or TRBV6-3 to TRBJ1-5; 7 bases agree with TRBD1. Germline CDR1 MNHEY, CDR2 SVGEGT. The CDR3 totals 15 residues. With V trimmed by 5 bases and J by 6 bases, 10 bases remained unmatched. The CDR3 is CASSRQGGDLQPQHF. The CDR3 nucleotides are TGTGCCAGCAGTCGCCAGGGGGGTGATCTTCAGCCCCAGCATTTT.

The chain links TRBV6-5 to TRBJ1-1, with D perhaps matching TRBD1 (5 bases). Trimming removed 10 bases at V and 5 bases at J, with 20 bases between. CDR3 length: 14 amino acids. The germline CDR1 and CDR2 sequences are MNHEY and SVGAGI. The CDR3 DNA follows: TGTGCCACCTTCCCCTTGGGGCACTTAACTGAAGCTTTCTTT. Protein: CATFPLGHLTEAFF.

The rearrangement joins TRBV14 to TRBJ1-2; D is undetermined. V lost 4 bases and J lost 2, with 11 bases in between. CDR1 is SGHDN, CDR2 FVKESK, per germline. This CDR3 is 14 amino acids long. Written as DNA, the CDR3 is TGTGCCAGCAGCCTTACAGTGAAAAACTATGGCTACACCTTC. It translates to CASSLTVKNYGYTF.

The chain carries TRBV27 and TRBJ2-1, with a weak D call TRBD2 (6 bases). This CDR3 has 12 amino acids. Germline V gives CDR1 MNHEY, CDR2 SMNVEV (reference sequence). V lost 2 bases and J lost 9, with 8 bases in between. The CDR3 is CASSLAGSEQFF. The CDR3 region has the DNA TGTGCCAGCAGTTTAGCGGGATCTGAGCAGTTCTTC.

The gene calls are TRBV28 and TRBJ1-5, with TRBD1 matching over 7 bases. The germline V gene has CDR1 MDHEN and CDR2 SYDVKM. V lost 4 bases, J lost 5 bases, and 8 bases stayed unmatched. The CDR3 extends over 15 amino acids. The CDR3, as DNA: TGTGCCAGCAGTTCGACAGGGTTGGCCGATCAGCCCCAGCATTTT. Amino acids: CASSSTGLADQPQHF. The full variable domain, in which reference TRBV28 and TRBJ1-5 provide the parts outside the CDR3, is DVKVTQSSRYLVKRTGEKVFLECVQDMDHENMFWYRQDPGLGLRLIYFSYDVKMKEKGDIPEGYSVSREKKERFSLILESASTNQTSMYLCASSSTGLADQPQHFGDGTRLSIL.